What follows is one T cell receptor (beta chain) and its context. This record belongs to a study of blood T cell repertoires in COVID-19. TCRdb keeps only in-frame clones here, not all; method: immunoSEQ multiplex PCR. In the table there are about 390,000 clones, more than 70% of which are singletons. CDR1 SGHRS and CDR2 YFSETQ come from the germline V gene. V shed 5 bases, J shed 3 bases, and the junction held 3 bases outside the gene matches. The CDR3 sequence is 14 residues long. The clonotype comes from a woman aged 55-75 years with COVID-19, enrolled during active disease. The chain employs TRBV5-1 and TRBJ1-4; 8 nucleotides agree with TRBD1. Material for sequencing was peripheral blood. The DNA for the CDR3 is TGCGCCAGCAGGCCGGGACAGGCTAATGAAAAACTGTTTTTT. Amino acids: CASRPGQANEKLFF. The complete variable domain, with remaining parts taken from reference TRBV5-1 and TRBJ1-4, reads KAGVTQTPRYLIKTRGQQVTLSCSPISGHRSVSWYQQTPGQGLQFLFEYFSETQRNKGNFPGRFSGRQFSNSRSEMNVSTLELGDSALYLCASRPGQANEKLFFGSGTQLSVL.